This TCR beta chain was found in a study of shared clonotypes between healthy human individuals. Study information: Contributing individuals were a couple of females and three males aged 18 to 49.

Whole-study results and caveats: The four-donor shared clonotypes exceeded non-shared clonotypes in generation probability, with non-shared ones scoring lower. Few donors limited the genetic and exposure-history diversity represented.

CDR1 and CDR2 (germline): KGHSH, LQKENI. The CDR3 extends over 13 amino acids. V dropped 2 bases and J dropped 5 bases, with 10 bases sitting between them. Replicate sorted-subset PCRs were loaded with around 210 ng DNA, about 30,000 T cell genomes. Only in-frame clones appear in the TCRdb table, and some are missing; sequencing was by immunoSEQ multiplex PCR. The sample includes some 2,400,000 clones, roughly 95% seen only once; the top ten take 0.13%. For this clone: Its cognate antigen is unknown.

The TCR was taken from a man aged 18 to 29 in good health. The V and J genes are TRBV18 and TRBJ2-7; D is perhaps TRBD2 (6 bases). Sequencing used naive CD4+ T cells sorted from blood. Subset of the sample: CD45RA+ positively selected. The CDR3 loop reads CASSPKAGDEQYF. The CDR3 nucleotides read TGTGCCAGCTCACCAAAAGCGGGTGACGAGCAGTACTTC.